A single sample is the source of the 17 T cell receptor beta chains below, sequenced in a study of T cell responses to AZD1222 COVID-19 vaccine (dated by TCRdb to 2020 to 2023). This sample's time point label indicates: baseline before first vaccination. The library was generated by the immunoSEQ multiplex PCR assay. The table comes from immuneACCESS by way of TCRdb, which keeps in-frame sequences with V and J called. Part of the clones is missing from these tables; in studies checked, under half for an unresolved V gene and the rest for unknown reasons. For this sample the table gives more than 95,000 clones, of which less than 95% were detected only once. In total, the top ten clones hold about 5% of the sample. This material consisted of peripheral blood, taken on day 0 of AZD1222 vaccination. The source of these receptors is an adult in good health.

This chain joins TRBV19 and TRBJ1-2, with 10 positions matching TRBD1. Trimming at V came to 4 bases and at J to 7 bases, leaving 6 bases not matched to a gene. This CDR3 spans 14 amino acids. The germline V gene has CDR1 LNHDA and CDR2 SQIVND (reference sequence). The CDR3 region is CASSTYGTGAGYTF. CDR3 DNA sequence: TGTGCCAGTAGTACCTATGGGACAGGGGCTGGCTACACCTTC.

In this sample, this clone turned up once. J is TRBJ2-3 and V is TRBV3-1 (or the pseudogene TRBV3-2); a possible D gene is TRBD2 (6 bases). The CDR3 has 15 amino acids. The V gene lost 0 bases and the J gene lost 6 bases, with 13 bases spanning the gap. The germline gives CDR1 LGHDT, CDR2 YNNKEL (reference sequence). CDR3 protein: CASSQDGLALDTQYF. CDR3 in DNA: TGTGCCAGCAGCCAAGATGGGCTAGCGCTGGATACGCAGTATTTT.

This sequence joins TRBV21-1 and TRBJ2-1; the DNA was not used to check the table's D call, TRBD2. TRBV21-1 is classified as a pseudogene. The CDR3 length is 17 residues. The CDR3 DNA reads as TGTGCCAGCAGCCCGCAGGAGGGACCGAGCTCCTACAATGAGCAGTTCTTC. It specifies CASSPQEGPSSYNEQFF.

The table lists this clone with a count of one. V usage is TRBV6-2 or TRBV6-3 and J usage is TRBJ1-4; 9 bases fit TRBD1. V was pared by 2 bases and J by 8 bases, with 9 bases of the junction left unmatched. This CDR3 comprises 16 residues. Looked up from germline, CDR1 is MNHEY and CDR2 is SVGEGT. DNA for the CDR3: TGTGCCAGCAGTTACGGCTCGGGGACAGGGAGCGAAAAACTGTTTTTT. It translates to CASSYGSGTGSEKLFF.

The rearrangement links TRBV28 to TRBJ2-3; 7 bases agree with TRBD2. The CDR3 totals 16 residues. Germline V lookup: CDR1 MDHEN, CDR2 SYDVKM. Trimming at V came to 8 bases and at J to 1 base, leaving 12 bases not matched to a gene. CDR3 sequence: CASHWSGAGGTDTQYF. The CDR3, as DNA: TGTGCCAGCCACTGGTCCGGGGCGGGGGGCACAGATACGCAGTATTTT.

The V gene is TRBV14, the J gene TRBJ2-2, with D unclear. Germline assignment: CDR1 SGHDN and CDR2 FVKESK. Trimming took off 5 bases at V and 3 bases at J, with 13 bases between the two ends. The CDR3 length is 15 residues. The DNA of the CDR3 is TGTGCCAGCAGCGCTACTCTGGGTGACACCGGGGAGCTGTTTTTT. Protein sequence: CASSATLGDTGELFF.

This sequence joins TRBV9 and TRBJ2-7; 10 nucleotides line up with TRBD2. From germline, CDR1 is SGDLS and CDR2 YYNGEE. This CDR3 contains 15 residues. V lost 4 bases, J lost 6 bases, and 10 bases stayed unmatched. The CDR3 is CASSPHSGGPGEQYF. The CDR3 nucleotides read TGTGCCAGCAGCCCCCATAGCGGGGGGCCGGGCGAGCAGTACTTC.

J is TRBJ2-7 and V is TRBV5-1, with D unresolved. In germline, CDR1 is SGHRS, CDR2 YFSETQ. V shed 4 bases and J shed 3 bases, with 5 bases lying between them. This CDR3 region has 11 residues. The CDR3 bases are TGCGCCAGCAGCAATAACTACGAGCAGTACTTC. It yields the protein CASSNNYEQYF.

This chain connects TRBV9 to TRBJ1-1; 7 bases align to TRBD1. V trimming: 3 bases; J trimming: 4 bases; junction bases outside the gene matches: 9. The V gene's germline CDR1 is SGDLS and CDR2 YYNGEE. The CDR3 length is 15 residues. Here the CDR3 DNA reads TGTGCCAGCAGCGAGATGACAGGGACACTCACTGAAGCTTTCTTT. Its translation: CASSEMTGTLTEAFF.

CDR3 DNA sequence: TGTGCCAGCAGTAACGGTAATAATCAGCCCCAGCATTTT. Its protein is CASSNGNNQPQHF. The chain couples TRBV6-5 to TRBJ1-5, with D hard to call. The CDR3 runs 13 residues. Looked up from germline, CDR1 is MNHEY and CDR2 is SVGAGI. V shed 5 bases and J shed 4 bases, with 9 bases lying between them.

The V gene is TRBV6-5, the J gene TRBJ1-1; unclear D gene. V was cut by 4 bases and J by 0 bases, with 15 bases left in between. Germline CDR1 and CDR2: MNHEY and SVGAGI. This CDR3 comprises 16 residues. The DNA for the CDR3 is TGTGCCAGCAGTTCCATTCGGTCACAAATGAACACTGAAGCTTTCTTT. Translation gives CASSSIRSQMNTEAFF.

The chain combines TRBV6-6 with TRBJ1-3, with 10 bases matching TRBD1. Germline lookup yields CDR1 MNHNY and CDR2 SVGAGI (reference sequence). The V gene end was trimmed by 5 bases and the J gene end by 2 bases; junction bases not matched to a gene: 9. The CDR3 sequence is 17 residues long. CDR3 loop: CASSRDRGNWAGNTIYF. In DNA form, the CDR3 reads TGTGCCAGCAGTCGGGACAGGGGAAATTGGGCTGGAAACACCATATATTTT.

V is TRBV7-9 and J is TRBJ1-6; D not resolved. In germline, CDR1 is SEHNR, CDR2 FQNEAQ (reference sequence). CDR3 length equals 13 residues. Trimming took off 5 bases at V and 11 bases at J, with 13 bases between the two ends. CDR3 loop: CASSPLERTPLHF. DNA for the CDR3: TGTGCCAGCAGCCCTCTTGAGAGGACACCCCTCCACTTT.

The chain recombines TRBV24-1 with TRBJ2-1, with a weak D call TRBD2 (6 bases). The CDR3 has 17 amino acids. Per germline, CDR1 KGHDR and CDR2 SFDVKD. Trimming stripped 0 bases from V and 1 base from J, with 12 bases between. The CDR3 sequence is CATSDLGGEYSYNEQFF. CDR3 DNA: TGTGCCACCAGTGATTTGGGCGGGGAGTATTCCTACAATGAGCAGTTCTTC.

The V gene is TRBV6-5, the J gene TRBJ1-6; D not certain. Germline V CDR1 and CDR2: MNHEY, SVGAGI. Trimming stripped 2 bases from V and 6 bases from J, with 2 bases between. There are 12 residues in the CDR3. The CDR3 spells CASSYGNSPLHF. CDR3 coding DNA: TGTGCCAGCAGTTACGGTAATTCACCCCTCCACTTT.

V gene TRBV4-1 combines with J gene TRBJ1-4; possible D gene TRBD1, 6 bases. CDR3 size: 16 residues. The germline V gene has CDR1 MGHRA and CDR2 YSYEKL. V was clipped by 3 bases and J by 8 bases, with 19 bases between them. The CDR3 DNA is TGCGCCAGCAGCCAGAACCGGGGGCCCTCACCAGAAAAACTGTTTTTT. Translating gives CASSQNRGPSPEKLFF.

The gene calls are TRBV2 and TRBJ1-6; 11 bases line up with TRBD1. This CDR3 has 15 residues. The germline gives CDR1 SNHLY, CDR2 FYNNEI. Unmatched junction bases numbered 5, after V lost 6 bases and J lost 7 bases. The CDR3: CASRDRTGGNSPLHF. The CDR3 region has the DNA TGTGCCAGCAGGGACCGGACAGGGGGCAATTCACCCCTCCACTTT.